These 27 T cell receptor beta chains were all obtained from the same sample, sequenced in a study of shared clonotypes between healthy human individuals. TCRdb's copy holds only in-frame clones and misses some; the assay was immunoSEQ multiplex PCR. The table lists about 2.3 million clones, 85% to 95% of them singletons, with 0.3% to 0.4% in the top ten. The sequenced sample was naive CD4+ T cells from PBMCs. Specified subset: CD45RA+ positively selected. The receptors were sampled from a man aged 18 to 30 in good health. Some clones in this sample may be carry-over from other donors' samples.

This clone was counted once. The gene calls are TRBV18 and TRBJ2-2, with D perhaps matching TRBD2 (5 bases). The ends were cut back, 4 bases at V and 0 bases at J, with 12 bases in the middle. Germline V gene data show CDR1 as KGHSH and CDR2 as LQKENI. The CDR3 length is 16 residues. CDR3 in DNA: TGTGCCAGCTCACGACTCCCCGGGGCGAACACCGGGGAGCTGTTTTTT. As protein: CASSRLPGANTGELFF.

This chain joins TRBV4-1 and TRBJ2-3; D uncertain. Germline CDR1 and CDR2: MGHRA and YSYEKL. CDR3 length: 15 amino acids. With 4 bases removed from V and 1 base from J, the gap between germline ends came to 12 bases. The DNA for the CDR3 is TGCGCCAGCAGCCCCACCGGCTTGGGCACAGATACGCAGTATTTT. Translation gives CASSPTGLGTDTQYF.

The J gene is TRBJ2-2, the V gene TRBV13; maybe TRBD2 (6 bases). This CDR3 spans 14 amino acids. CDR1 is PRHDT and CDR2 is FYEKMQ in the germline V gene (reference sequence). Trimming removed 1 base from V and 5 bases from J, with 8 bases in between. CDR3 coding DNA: TGTGCCAGCAGCTTAGTGGGGAGGACCGGGGAGCTGTTTTTT. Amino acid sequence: CASSLVGRTGELFF. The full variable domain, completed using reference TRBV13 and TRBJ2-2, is AAGVIQSPRHLIKEKRETATLKCYPIPRHDTVYWYQQGPGQDPQFLISFYEKMQSDKGSIPDRFSAQQFSDYHSELNMSSLELGDSALYFCASSLVGRTGELFFGEGSRLTVL.

CDR3 bases: TGTGCCAGCAGTTTAGTGAGAGGCGAGCAGTACTTC. Its protein is CASSLVRGEQYF. The chain combines TRBV27 with TRBJ2-7; D unresolved. The ends were cut back, 2 bases at V and 6 bases at J, with 8 bases in the middle. From germline, CDR1 is MNHEY and CDR2 SMNVEV (reference sequence). This CDR3 region has 12 residues.

For the CDR3, the DNA is TGCGCCAGCAGCTTGGAGGTCGGGGGCGACTATGGCTACACCTTC. Amino acid sequence: CASSLEVGGDYGYTF. The J gene is TRBJ1-2, the V gene TRBV5-1; tentatively, D is TRBD1 (6 bases). The CDR3 is 15 residues long. Germline V gives CDR1 SGHRS, CDR2 YFSETQ. The V gene lost 0 bases and the J gene lost 3 bases, with 12 bases spanning the gap.

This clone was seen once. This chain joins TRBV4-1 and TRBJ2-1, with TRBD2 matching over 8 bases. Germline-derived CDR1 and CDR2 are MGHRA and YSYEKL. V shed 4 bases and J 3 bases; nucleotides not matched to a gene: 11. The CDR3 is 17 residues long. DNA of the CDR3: TGCGCCAGCAGCCCGCCGGTCGGGAGGGGCTTCTACAATGAGCAGTTCTTC. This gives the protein CASSPPVGRGFYNEQFF.

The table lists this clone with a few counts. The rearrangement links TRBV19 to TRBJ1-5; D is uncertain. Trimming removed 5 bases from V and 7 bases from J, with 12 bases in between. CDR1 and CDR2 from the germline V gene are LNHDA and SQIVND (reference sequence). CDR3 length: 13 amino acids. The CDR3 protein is CASSLKASQPQHF. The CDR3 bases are TGTGCCAGTAGTCTAAAAGCCTCGCAGCCCCAGCATTTT.

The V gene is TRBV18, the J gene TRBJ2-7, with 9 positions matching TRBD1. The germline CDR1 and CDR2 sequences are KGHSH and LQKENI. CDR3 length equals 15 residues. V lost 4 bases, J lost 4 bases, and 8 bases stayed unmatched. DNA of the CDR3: TGTGCCAGCTCACACAATCCGGGACAGGGTTACGAGCAGTACTTC. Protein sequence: CASSHNPGQGYEQYF. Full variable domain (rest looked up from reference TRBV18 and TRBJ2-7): NAGVMQNPRHLVRRRGQEARLRCSPMKGHSHVYWYRQLPEEGLKFMVYLQKENIIDESGMPKERFSAEFPKEGPSILRIQQVVRGDSAAYFCASSHNPGQGYEQYFGPGTRLTVT.

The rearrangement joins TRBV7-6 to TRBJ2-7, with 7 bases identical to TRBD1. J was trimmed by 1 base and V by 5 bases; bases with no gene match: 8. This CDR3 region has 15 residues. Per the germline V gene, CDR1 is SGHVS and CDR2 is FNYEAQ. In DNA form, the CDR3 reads TGTGCCAGCAGCCCCCGGGACAGCAGTTCCTACGAGCAGTACTTC. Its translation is CASSPRDSSSYEQYF.

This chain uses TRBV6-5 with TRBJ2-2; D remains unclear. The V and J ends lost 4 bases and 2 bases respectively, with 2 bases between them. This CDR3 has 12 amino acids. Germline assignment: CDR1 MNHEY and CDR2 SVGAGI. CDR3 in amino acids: CASSFNTGELFF. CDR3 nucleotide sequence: TGTGCCAGCAGTTTTAACACCGGGGAGCTGTTTTTT.

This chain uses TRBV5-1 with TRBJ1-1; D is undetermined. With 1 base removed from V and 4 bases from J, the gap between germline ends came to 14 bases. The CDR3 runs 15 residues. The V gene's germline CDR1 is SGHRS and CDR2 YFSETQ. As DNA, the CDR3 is TGCGCCAGCAGCTTGATGTTTTCTACGTCCACTGAAGCTTTCTTT. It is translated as CASSLMFSTSTEAFF.

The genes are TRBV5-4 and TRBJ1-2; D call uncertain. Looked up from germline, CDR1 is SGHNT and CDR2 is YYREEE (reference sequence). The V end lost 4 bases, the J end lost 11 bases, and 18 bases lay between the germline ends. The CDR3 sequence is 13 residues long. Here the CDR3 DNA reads TGTGCCAGCAGCCCACGCCGTGGCTCCTATTACACCTTC. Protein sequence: CASSPRRGSYYTF.

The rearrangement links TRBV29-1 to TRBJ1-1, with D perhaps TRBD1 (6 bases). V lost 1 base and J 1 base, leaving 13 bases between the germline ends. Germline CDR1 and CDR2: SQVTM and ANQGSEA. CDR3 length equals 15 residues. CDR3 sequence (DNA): TGCAGCGTTGAAGGGTTGGGGGCGCAGAACACTGAAGCTTTCTTT. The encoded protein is CSVEGLGAQNTEAFF.

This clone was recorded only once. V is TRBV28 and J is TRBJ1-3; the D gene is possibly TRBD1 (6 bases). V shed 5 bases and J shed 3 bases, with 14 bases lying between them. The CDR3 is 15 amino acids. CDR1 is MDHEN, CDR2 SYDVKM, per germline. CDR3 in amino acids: CASSPTGTGGNTIYF. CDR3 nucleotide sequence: TGTGCCAGCAGTCCGACAGGCACGGGTGGAAACACCATATATTTT.

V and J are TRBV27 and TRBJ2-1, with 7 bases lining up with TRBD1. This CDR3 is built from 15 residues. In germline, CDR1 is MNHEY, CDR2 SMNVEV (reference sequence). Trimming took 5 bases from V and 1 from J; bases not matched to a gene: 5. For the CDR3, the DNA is TGTGCCAGCAGTGGACGACAGGGTTCCTACAATGAGCAGTTCTTC. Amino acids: CASSGRQGSYNEQFF.

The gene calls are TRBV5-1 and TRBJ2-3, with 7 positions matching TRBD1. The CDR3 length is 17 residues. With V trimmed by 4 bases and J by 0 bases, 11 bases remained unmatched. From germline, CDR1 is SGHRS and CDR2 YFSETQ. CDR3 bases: TGCGCCAGCAGCCTCTTGGGGACAGCGCTTAGCACAGATACGCAGTATTTT. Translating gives CASSLLGTALSTDTQYF.

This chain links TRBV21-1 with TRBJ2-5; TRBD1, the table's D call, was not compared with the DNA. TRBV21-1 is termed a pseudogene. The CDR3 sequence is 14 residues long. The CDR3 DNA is TGTGCCAGCGGCTCGGACAGGGCGGGAGAGACCCAGTACTTC. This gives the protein CASGSDRAGETQYF.

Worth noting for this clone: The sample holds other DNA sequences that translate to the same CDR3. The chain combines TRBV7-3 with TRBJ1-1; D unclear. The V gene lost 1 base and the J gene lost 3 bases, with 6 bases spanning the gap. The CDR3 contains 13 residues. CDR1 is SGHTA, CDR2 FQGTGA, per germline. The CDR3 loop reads CASSLSRDTEAFF. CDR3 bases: TGTGCCAGCAGCTTAAGTAGAGACACTGAAGCTTTCTTT.

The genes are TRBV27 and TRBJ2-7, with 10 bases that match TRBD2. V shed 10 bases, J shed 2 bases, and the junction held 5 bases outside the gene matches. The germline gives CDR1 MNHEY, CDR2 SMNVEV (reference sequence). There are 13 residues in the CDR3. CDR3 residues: CATLAGAAYEQYF. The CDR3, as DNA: TGTGCCACCCTAGCGGGAGCTGCCTACGAGCAGTACTTC.

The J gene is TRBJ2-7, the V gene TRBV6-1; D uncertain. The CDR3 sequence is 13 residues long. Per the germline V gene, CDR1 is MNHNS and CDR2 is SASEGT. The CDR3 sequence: CVTRGALGDEQYF. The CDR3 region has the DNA TGTGTCACCCGAGGCGCCTTGGGTGACGAGCAGTACTTC.

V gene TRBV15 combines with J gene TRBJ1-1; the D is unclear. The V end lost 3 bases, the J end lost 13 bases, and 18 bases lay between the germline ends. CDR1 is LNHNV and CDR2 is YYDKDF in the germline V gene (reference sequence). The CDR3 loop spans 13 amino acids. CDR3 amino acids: CATSSDGGSMSFF. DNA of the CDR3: TGTGCCACCAGCAGCGACGGAGGGAGCATGAGTTTCTTT.

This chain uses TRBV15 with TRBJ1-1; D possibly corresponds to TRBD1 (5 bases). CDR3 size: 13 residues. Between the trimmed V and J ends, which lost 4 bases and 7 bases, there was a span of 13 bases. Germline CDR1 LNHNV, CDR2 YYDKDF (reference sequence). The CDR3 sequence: CATSTGGGFEAFF. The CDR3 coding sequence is TGTGCCACCAGCACGGGCGGGGGATTTGAAGCTTTCTTT.

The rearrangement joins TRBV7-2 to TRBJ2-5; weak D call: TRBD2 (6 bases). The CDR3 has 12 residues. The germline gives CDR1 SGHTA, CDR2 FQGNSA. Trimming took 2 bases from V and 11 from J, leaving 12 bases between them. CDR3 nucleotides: TGTGCCAGCAGCTTACGCCGGGACTCACAGTACTTC. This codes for CASSLRRDSQYF.

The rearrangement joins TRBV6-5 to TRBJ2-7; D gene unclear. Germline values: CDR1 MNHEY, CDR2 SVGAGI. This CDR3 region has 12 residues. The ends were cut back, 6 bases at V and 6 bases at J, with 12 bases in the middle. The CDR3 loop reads CASSQDSSEQYF. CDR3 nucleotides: TGTGCCAGCAGCCAAGACTCTTCCGAGCAGTACTTC.

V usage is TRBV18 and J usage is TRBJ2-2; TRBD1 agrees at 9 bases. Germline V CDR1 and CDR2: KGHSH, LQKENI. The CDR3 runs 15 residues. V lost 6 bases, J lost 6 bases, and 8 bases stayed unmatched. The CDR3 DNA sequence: TGTGCCAGCTCGCGTCCCGGGACAGGGCCCGGGGAGCTGTTTTTT. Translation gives CASSRPGTGPGELFF.

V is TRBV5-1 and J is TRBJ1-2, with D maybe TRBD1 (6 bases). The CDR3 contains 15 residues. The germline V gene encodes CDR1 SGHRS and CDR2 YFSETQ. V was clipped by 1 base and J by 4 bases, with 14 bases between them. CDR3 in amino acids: CASSLNTAGAYGYTF. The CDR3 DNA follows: TGCGCCAGCAGCTTGAACACAGCAGGGGCCTATGGCTACACCTTC.

CDR3 in DNA: TGTGCCAGCAGTACGACAGTCTCTGGAAACACCATATATTTT. Residues: CASSTTVSGNTIYF. This chain links TRBV7-2 with TRBJ1-3; the D gene is possibly TRBD1 (5 bases). Per germline, CDR1 SGHTA and CDR2 FQGNSA. This CDR3 has 14 residues. The V end was cut by 6 bases, the J end by 0 bases, with 9 bases between. Complete variable domain (other parts from reference TRBV7-2 and TRBJ1-3): GAGVSQSPSNKVTEKGKDVELRCDPISGHTALYWYRQSLGQGLEFLIYFQGNSAPDKSGLPSDRFSAERTGGSVSTLTIQRTQQEDSAVYLCASSTTVSGNTIYFGEGSWLTVV.